The present T cell receptor (beta chain) was sequenced within a study of T cell repertoires in cytomegalovirus infection. Whole-study context: The study used recently identified HLA-C-restricted and well-studied HLA-B-restricted CMV epitopes.

Using its own MiXCR run on the reads, TCRdb lists one record per CDR3 protein. The sample comprises approximately 730,000 distinct CDR3 sequences, around 30% of which are singletons, and 15% to 20% rests with the top ten. V dropped 1 base and J dropped 4 bases, with 11 bases sitting between them. The CDR3 totals 14 residues. This clonotype was detected ten times or more. Its antigen is unidentified. V is TRBV12-3 or TRBV12-4 and J is TRBJ2-7; D possibly corresponds to TRBD1 (6 bases). This TCR was recovered from a human donor in good health (CMV status not recorded). Some clones in this sample may be carry-over from other donors' samples. The sample in question was cultured PBMCs, obtained from culture after CMV antigen stimulation. CDR3 region: CASSLEGGSYEQYF. The CDR3 DNA is TGTGCCAGCAGTTTAGAAGGGGGAAGTTACGAGCAGTACTTC.